A single sample is the source of the 18 T cell receptor beta chains below, sequenced in a study of cytomegalovirus exposure and HLA in healthy donors. Here immunoSEQ multiplex PCR was the method, and the copy in TCRdb shows in-frame clones only, minus some. The sample consists of approximately 280,000 clones, 85% to 90% of them appearing once. What was sequenced was PBMCs. The receptors originated from a woman younger than 30 in good health and CMV-seronegative.

In its sample, this clone was seen a few times. The rearrangement links TRBV6-6 to TRBJ2-1, with D uncertain. Germline assignment: CDR1 MNHNY and CDR2 SVGAGI (reference sequence). The CDR3 length is 12 residues. The V end was cut by 8 bases, the J end by 4 bases, with 9 bases between. CDR3 amino acids: CASGGLYNEQFF. In DNA, the CDR3 is TGTGCCAGCGGTGGGCTGTACAATGAGCAGTTCTTC.

V usage is TRBV4-1 and J usage is TRBJ1-2, with a tentative D call TRBD1 (6 bases). CDR3 length: 15 residues. Per germline, CDR1 MGHRA and CDR2 YSYEKL. Trimming cost V 2 bases and J 4 bases, with 14 bases left between them. CDR3 residues: CASSQQSTGRYGYTF. The CDR3 DNA is TGCGCCAGCAGCCAACAGTCCACAGGGCGCTATGGCTACACCTTC.

This chain links TRBV2 with TRBJ2-3, with 10 bases identical to TRBD2. The junction had 10 bases not matched to a gene; V was cut back by 7 bases and J by 0 bases. This CDR3 comprises 17 residues. The germline V gene encodes CDR1 SNHLY and CDR2 FYNNEI. CDR3 DNA sequence: TGTGCCAGCACATATCCTACTAGCGGGGCTAGCACAGATACGCAGTATTTT. Its protein product is CASTYPTSGASTDTQYF.

This chain joins TRBV9 and TRBJ2-3, with TRBD2 matching 8 bases. Germline-derived CDR1 and CDR2 are SGDLS and YYNGEE. V lost 3 bases, J lost 0 bases, and 6 bases stayed unmatched. The CDR3 length is 16 residues. The DNA of the CDR3 is TGTGCCAGCAGCGGAAATAGCGGGACTAGCACAGATACGCAGTATTTT. Its translation is CASSGNSGTSTDTQYF.

Details on this clone: Different DNA sequences within this sample yield the same CDR3. The J gene is TRBJ2-7, the V gene TRBV6-5, with D possibly being TRBD2 (5 bases). V lost 2 bases to trimming and J lost 0 bases, with 8 bases between them. The length of the CDR3 is 14 residues. Looked up from germline, CDR1 is MNHEY and CDR2 is SVGAGI. Here the CDR3 reads CASSYQGSSYEQYF. CDR3 in DNA: TGTGCCAGCAGTTACCAAGGGAGCTCCTACGAGCAGTACTTC.

The rearrangement uses TRBV5-1 and TRBJ2-5, with 7 bases that match TRBD1. Germline V gene data show CDR1 as SGHRS and CDR2 as YFSETQ. Losses at the gene ends were 5 bases for V and 4 bases for J; bases not matched to a gene: 11. This CDR3 spans 15 amino acids. The CDR3 nucleotides are TGCGCCAGCAGGGGGACAGATTTCTCGGGAGAGACCCAGTACTTC. It specifies CASRGTDFSGETQYF.

The CDR3 DNA follows: TGTGCCAGCAGTTACACCAGGGGTAGCAATCAGCCCCAGCATTTT. Its protein is CASSYTRGSNQPQHF. The genes are TRBV6-5 and TRBJ1-5; D is perhaps TRBD1 (6 bases). Trimming shortened V by 2 bases and J by 0 bases, and 8 bases separated the two germline ends. There are 15 residues in the CDR3. In germline, CDR1 is MNHEY, CDR2 SVGAGI.

The chain carries TRBV29-1 and TRBJ1-2; 7 nucleotides match TRBD1. With V trimmed by 6 bases and J by 2 bases, 9 bases remained unmatched. This CDR3 region has 14 residues. Germline assignment: CDR1 SQVTM and CDR2 ANQGSEA. This chain's CDR3 is CSVPRTGKNYGYTF. The CDR3 DNA reads as TGCAGCGTCCCCCGGACAGGCAAAAACTATGGCTACACCTTC.

This sequence joins TRBV13 and TRBJ1-2, with D possibly being TRBD1 (6 bases). Germline values: CDR1 PRHDT, CDR2 FYEKMQ (reference sequence). Trimming left V 4 bases short and J 2 bases short, with 17 bases between. The CDR3 is 16 residues long. CDR3 in DNA: TGTGCCAGCAGCTCCCTGGACAGAAGGAAGAACTATGGCTACACCTTC. The encoded protein is CASSSLDRRKNYGYTF.

This chain links TRBV19 with TRBJ1-5; 7 nucleotides agree with TRBD1. Germline-derived CDR1 and CDR2 are LNHDA and SQIVND (reference sequence). J gave up 6 bases and V 3 bases, and 11 bases lay outside the gene matches. The CDR3 is made up of 16 amino acids. The CDR3 protein is CASSITPGGNFQPQHF. The CDR3 bases are TGTGCCAGTAGTATTACACCAGGGGGGAATTTTCAGCCCCAGCATTTT.

Here the CDR3 DNA reads TGTGCCAGCAGCTTCCGGCAGGGTGAGACCCAGTACTTC. Amino acid sequence: CASSFRQGETQYF. The chain has TRBV7-3 and TRBJ2-5; D is perhaps TRBD1 (5 bases). V lost 3 bases, J lost 5 bases, and 10 bases lay in between. The CDR3 totals 13 residues. CDR1 is SGHTA and CDR2 is FQGTGA in the germline V gene.

The J gene is TRBJ2-7, the V gene TRBV7-6; the match to TRBD2 covers 7 bases. After removal of 0 bases from V and 1 base from J, the junction contained 3 bases not matched to a gene. The CDR3 consists of 15 residues. Germline CDR1 reads SGHVS; CDR2 reads FNYEAQ. CDR3 sequence (DNA): TGTGCCAGCAGCTTAGCTCCACTAGCGTCCTACGAGCAGTACTTC. Its protein product is CASSLAPLASYEQYF.

The chain uses TRBV13 and TRBJ2-2, with 7 positions matching TRBD1. This CDR3 is built from 15 residues. The V gene end was trimmed by 10 bases and the J gene end by 0 bases; junction bases not matched to a gene: 8. The germline CDR1 and CDR2 sequences are PRHDT and FYEKMQ (reference sequence). The CDR3 DNA follows: TGTGCCAAGGGGGCGGAGACTACGAACACCGGGGAGCTGTTTTTT. It yields the protein CAKGAETTNTGELFF.

V is TRBV2 and J is TRBJ2-3, with 7 bases that match TRBD2. Trimming cost V 8 bases and J 4 bases; bases outside gene matches: 6. The CDR3 is made up of 13 amino acids. Germline V gives CDR1 SNHLY, CDR2 FYNNEI. The chain's CDR3 is CASPTGRSDTQYF. The CDR3 bases are TGTGCCAGCCCGACCGGGAGGTCAGATACGCAGTATTTT.

This clone was seen more than once but under ten times. The chain links TRBV7-9 to TRBJ1-4; D not certain. The CDR3 is 14 residues long. CDR1 is SEHNR, CDR2 FQNEAQ, per germline (reference sequence). V was clipped by 5 bases and J by 7 bases, with 14 bases between them. The CDR3 region is CASSQTPMGEKLFF. CDR3 in DNA: TGTGCCAGCAGCCAGACACCCATGGGTGAAAAACTGTTTTTT.

CDR3 coding DNA: TGTGCCAGTAGTATAGGGGGGCTCAATGAGCAGTTCTTC. This translates into CASSIGGLNEQFF. The chain carries TRBV19 and TRBJ2-1; possibly TRBD1 for D (6 bases). V lost 1 base, J lost 6 bases, and 7 bases lay in between. Germline CDR1 and CDR2: LNHDA and SQIVND (reference sequence). The CDR3 is 13 amino acids.

Comments on this clone: The junction departs from the called germline gene at one end, perhaps through a read error. The chain is built from TRBV6-6 and TRBJ1-4, with 7 bases identical to TRBD1. CDR1 is MNHNY, CDR2 SVGAGI, per germline (reference sequence). The CDR3 is 16 residues long. CDR3 sequence (DNA): TGTGCCAGCAGCTACTCCCTGCAGGGCAGGGGGGAAAAACTGTTTTTT. The encoded protein is CASSYSLQGRGEKLFF.

The chain recombines TRBV14 with TRBJ2-1; D call uncertain. The CDR3 sequence is 16 residues long. CDR1 is SGHDN, CDR2 FVKESK, per germline. The V gene lost 5 bases and the J gene lost 0 bases, with 14 bases spanning the gap. The CDR3 nucleotides are TGTGCCAGCAGCTCACTCAGGCCCGGCTCCTACAATGAGCAGTTCTTC. It specifies CASSSLRPGSYNEQFF. Complete variable domain (other parts from reference TRBV14 and TRBJ2-1): EAGVTQFPSHSVIEKGQTVTLRCDPISGHDNLYWYRRVMGKEIKFLLHFVKESKQDESGMPNNRFLAERTGGTYSTLKVQPAELEDSGVYFCASSSLRPGSYNEQFFGPGTRLTVL.